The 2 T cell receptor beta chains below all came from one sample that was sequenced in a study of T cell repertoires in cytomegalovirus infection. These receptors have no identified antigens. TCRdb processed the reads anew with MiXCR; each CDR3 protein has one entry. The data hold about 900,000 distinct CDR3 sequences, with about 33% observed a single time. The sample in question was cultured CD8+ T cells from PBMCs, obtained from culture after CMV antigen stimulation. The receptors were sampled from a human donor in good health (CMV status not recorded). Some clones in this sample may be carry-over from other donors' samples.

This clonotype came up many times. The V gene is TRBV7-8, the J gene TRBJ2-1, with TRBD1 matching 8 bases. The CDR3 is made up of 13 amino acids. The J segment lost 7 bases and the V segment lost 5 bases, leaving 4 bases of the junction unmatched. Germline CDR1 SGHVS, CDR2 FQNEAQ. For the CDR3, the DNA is TGTGCCAGCAGCCCGGGACAGGTTAATGAGCAGTTCTTC. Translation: CASSPGQVNEQFF.

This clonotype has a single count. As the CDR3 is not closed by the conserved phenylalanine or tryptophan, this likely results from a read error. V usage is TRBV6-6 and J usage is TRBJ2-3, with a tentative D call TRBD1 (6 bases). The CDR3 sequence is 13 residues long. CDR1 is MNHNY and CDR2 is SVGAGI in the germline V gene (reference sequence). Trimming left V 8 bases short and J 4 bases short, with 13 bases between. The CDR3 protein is CASGEGGSDTQYS. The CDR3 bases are TGTGCCAGCGGGGAAGGGGGTTCAGATACGCAGTATTCT.